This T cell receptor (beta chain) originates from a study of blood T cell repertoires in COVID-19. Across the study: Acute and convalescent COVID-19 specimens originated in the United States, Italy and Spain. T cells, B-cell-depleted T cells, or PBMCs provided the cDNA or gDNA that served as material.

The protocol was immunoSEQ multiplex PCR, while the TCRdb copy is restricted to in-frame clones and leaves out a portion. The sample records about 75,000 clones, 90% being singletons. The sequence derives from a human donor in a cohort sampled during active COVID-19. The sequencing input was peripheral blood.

CDR3 loop: CASRQGIGNEQFF. CDR3 sequence (DNA): TGTGCCAGTAGGCAGGGGATCGGAAATGAGCAGTTCTTC. The chain joins TRBV19 to TRBJ2-1; TRBD1 is a possible D gene (6 bases). Between the trimmed V and J ends, which lost 6 bases and 7 bases, there was a span of 13 bases. CDR3 length: 13 residues. The germline gives CDR1 LNHDA, CDR2 SQIVND (reference sequence).